These T cell receptor beta chains were read from a single sample in a study of spatial heterogeneity in lung cancer. In TCRdb, the 5' RACE reads were re-called with MiXCR into one record per CDR3 protein. Of 49,000 or so distinct CDR3 sequences listed, about 11% were seen once; the top ten hold roughly 45%. Sequencing used PBMCs, obtained at surgery. Receptors originate from a female donor with early-stage non-small cell lung cancer. Both conserved end residues are part of each CDR3. Each record gives: D gene, V gene, J gene, clone size, CDR3 protein, CDR3 DNA. D genes are given only for firm matches. Some rows have no size entry. The others give once, few or many, or a class for an expanded clone.

d_gene: -
v_gene: TRBV7-9
j_gene: TRBJ1-2
abundance: many
CDR3aa: CASSLGLESSKGYTF
CDR3nt: TGTGCCAGCAGCTTAGGCCTCGAGAGTTCGAAAGGCTACACCTTC

d_gene: -
v_gene: TRBV7-2
j_gene: TRBJ1-6
abundance: few
CDR3aa: CASSSRFSAPLHF
CDR3nt: TGTGCCAGCAGCTCCCGGTTCTCGGCACCCCTCCACTTT

d_gene: -
v_gene: TRBV20-1
j_gene: TRBJ1-1
abundance: few
CDR3aa: CSVTSMNTEAFF
CDR3nt: TGCAGTGTGACAAGTATGAACACTGAAGCTTTCTTT

d_gene: -
v_gene: TRBV29-1
j_gene: TRBJ2-5
abundance: few
CDR3aa: CSVEGRGYQETQYF
CDR3nt: TGCAGCGTTGAAGGGAGGGGGTACCAAGAGACCCAGTACTTC

d_gene: -
v_gene: TRBV12-3/TRBV12-4
j_gene: TRBJ1-2
abundance: few
CDR3aa: CASSFRKYGYTF
CDR3nt: TGTGCCAGCAGTTTTAGGAAGTATGGCTACACCTTC

d_gene: -
v_gene: TRBV5-1
j_gene: TRBJ2-3
abundance: -
CDR3aa: CASSLKRQHQSTDTQYF
CDR3nt: TGCGCCAGCAGCCTTAAAAGACAGCACCAGAGCACAGATACGCAGTATTTT

d_gene: -
v_gene: TRBV18
j_gene: TRBJ2-2
abundance: few
CDR3aa: CASSPPQGSTGELFF
CDR3nt: TGTGCCAGCTCACCACCACAGGGTTCCACCGGGGAGCTGTTTTTT

d_gene: -
v_gene: TRBV20-1
j_gene: TRBJ1-5
abundance: many
CDR3aa: CSAQDSPQPQHF
CDR3nt: TGCAGTGCTCAGGACAGCCCTCAGCCCCAGCATTTT

d_gene: -
v_gene: TRBV7-9
j_gene: TRBJ2-3
abundance: -
CDR3aa: CASSLSLDTQYF
CDR3nt: TGTGCCAGCAGCTTATCTTTAGATACGCAGTATTTT

d_gene: -
v_gene: TRBV13
j_gene: TRBJ1-6
abundance: few
CDR3aa: CASSRTVTQSPLHF
CDR3nt: TGTGCCAGCAGCCGTACAGTGACCCAATCACCCCTCCACTTT

d_gene: TRBD1
v_gene: TRBV12-3/TRBV12-4
j_gene: TRBJ1-5
abundance: many
CDR3aa: CASSLTGGDQPQHF
CDR3nt: TGTGCCAGCAGCCTGACAGGGGGTGATCAGCCCCAGCATTTT

d_gene: -
v_gene: TRBV29-1
j_gene: TRBJ2-2
abundance: few
CDR3aa: CSVEEGHRGAVF
CDR3nt: TGCAGCGTTGAGGAGGGACACCGGGGAGCTGTTTTT

d_gene: -
v_gene: TRBV29-1
j_gene: TRBJ1-1
abundance: -
CDR3aa: CSVEVVRANTEAFF
CDR3nt: TGCAGCGTTGAAGTAGTCAGGGCGAACACTGAAGCTTTCTTT

d_gene: -
v_gene: TRBV28
j_gene: TRBJ2-1
abundance: few
CDR3aa: CATGVRNEQFF
CDR3nt: TGTGCCACCGGGGTTAGGAATGAGCAGTTCTTC

d_gene: -
v_gene: TRBV7-2
j_gene: TRBJ1-5
abundance: many
CDR3aa: CASSLSGWGNQPQHF
CDR3nt: TGTGCCAGCAGCCTATCAGGGTGGGGCAATCAGCCCCAGCATTTT

d_gene: -
v_gene: TRBV7-2
j_gene: TRBJ2-3
abundance: many
CDR3aa: CASSLGMRATDTQYF
CDR3nt: TGTGCCAGCAGCCTAGGGATGAGGGCCACAGATACGCAGTATTTT

d_gene: -
v_gene: TRBV20-1
j_gene: TRBJ2-2
abundance: -
CDR3aa: CSARAWNTGELFF
CDR3nt: TGCAGTGCTAGAGCCTGGAACACCGGGGAGCTGTTTTTT

d_gene: TRBD2
v_gene: TRBV5-4
j_gene: TRBJ2-7
abundance: few
CDR3aa: CASSLSSGSSYEQYF
CDR3nt: TGTGCCAGCAGCTTGTCTAGCGGAAGCTCCTACGAGCAGTACTTC

d_gene: -
v_gene: TRBV6-1
j_gene: TRBJ1-3
abundance: -
CDR3aa: CASRTAGNTIYF
CDR3nt: TGTGCCAGCAGGACGGCTGGAAACACCATATATTTT

d_gene: -
v_gene: TRBV16
j_gene: TRBJ2-1
abundance: few
CDR3aa: CASSQGQGPYNEQFF
CDR3nt: TGTGCCAGCAGCCAAGGGCAGGGCCCCTACAATGAGCAGTTCTTC

d_gene: -
v_gene: TRBV27
j_gene: TRBJ2-3
abundance: few
CDR3aa: CASGLEGQIRNLFGTDTQYF
CDR3nt: TGTGCCAGCGGCCTTGAGGGGCAAATCAGGAACCTTTTTGGCACAGATACGCAGTATTTT

d_gene: -
v_gene: TRBV10-3
j_gene: TRBJ2-2
abundance: -
CDR3aa: CAISASTGELFF
CDR3nt: TGTGCCATCAGTGCCAGCACCGGGGAGCTGTTTTTT

d_gene: -
v_gene: TRBV10-3
j_gene: TRBJ2-7
abundance: many
CDR3aa: CAISGGPRKTYEQYF
CDR3nt: TGTGCCATCAGTGGGGGACCCCGGAAGACCTACGAGCAGTACTTC

d_gene: TRBD1
v_gene: TRBV7-2
j_gene: TRBJ1-1
abundance: -
CDR3aa: CASSGPDRAAFF
CDR3nt: TGTGCCAGCAGCGGTCCGGACAGGGCGGCTTTCTTT

d_gene: -
v_gene: TRBV7-2
j_gene: TRBJ2-5
abundance: -
CDR3aa: CASSTAASAETQYF
CDR3nt: TGTGCCAGCAGCACAGCCGCCTCGGCAGAGACCCAGTACTTC

d_gene: TRBD2
v_gene: TRBV5-6
j_gene: TRBJ2-5
abundance: -
CDR3aa: CASSTGLAAETQYF
CDR3nt: TGTGCCAGCAGCACTGGACTAGCGGCAGAGACCCAGTACTTC

d_gene: TRBD2
v_gene: TRBV7-2
j_gene: TRBJ2-1
abundance: few
CDR3aa: CASSLALPGGRSYNEQFF
CDR3nt: TGTGCCAGCAGCTTAGCGCTGCCGGGGGGGCGCTCCTACAATGAGCAGTTCTTC

d_gene: -
v_gene: TRBV19
j_gene: TRBJ2-2
abundance: few
CDR3aa: CASSSDGGGTGELFF
CDR3nt: TGTGCCAGTAGTTCGGACGGCGGAGGGACCGGGGAGCTGTTTTTT

d_gene: -
v_gene: TRBV20-1
j_gene: TRBJ2-7
abundance: -
CDR3aa: CSAPLGRISSYEQCF
CDR3nt: TGCAGTGCTCCCTTGGGACGCATCAGCTCCTACGAGCAGTGCTTC

d_gene: -
v_gene: TRBV4-3
j_gene: TRBJ1-4
abundance: -
CDR3aa: CASSQVQNEKLFF
CDR3nt: TGCGCCAGCAGCCAAGTGCAGAATGAAAAACTGTTTTTT

d_gene: TRBD1
v_gene: TRBV20-1
j_gene: TRBJ1-1
abundance: many
CDR3aa: CSARRDRDVAFF
CDR3nt: TGCAGTGCTAGAAGAGACAGGGACGTAGCTTTCTTT

d_gene: -
v_gene: TRBV20-1
j_gene: TRBJ1-1
abundance: few
CDR3aa: CSASQGVSGAFF
CDR3nt: TGCAGTGCTAGTCAGGGCGTTTCGGGCGCTTTCTTT

d_gene: -
v_gene: TRBV5-1
j_gene: TRBJ2-7
abundance: few
CDR3aa: CASQRDSSYEQYF
CDR3nt: TGCGCCAGCCAGAGGGACTCCTCCTACGAGCAGTACTTC

d_gene: -
v_gene: TRBV4-3
j_gene: TRBJ1-2
abundance: few
CDR3aa: CASSLLGGSYGYTF
CDR3nt: TGCGCCAGCAGTTTATTGGGGGGCAGCTATGGCTACACCTTC

d_gene: TRBD2
v_gene: TRBV20-1
j_gene: TRBJ2-3
abundance: few
CDR3aa: CSARGLSTDTQYF
CDR3nt: TGCAGTGCTAGGGGACTAAGCACAGATACGCAGTATTTT

d_gene: -
v_gene: TRBV3-1
j_gene: TRBJ2-2
abundance: few
CDR3aa: CASSQEVVNTGELFF
CDR3nt: TGTGCCAGCAGCCAAGAGGTAGTGAACACCGGGGAGCTGTTTTTT

d_gene: -
v_gene: TRBV12-3/TRBV12-4
j_gene: TRBJ2-7
abundance: -
CDR3aa: CASSPDAGSYEQYF
CDR3nt: TGTGCCAGCAGTCCGGACGCCGGGAGCTACGAGCAGTACTTC

d_gene: -
v_gene: TRBV5-1
j_gene: TRBJ2-5
abundance: few
CDR3aa: CASSPAQETQYF
CDR3nt: TGCGCCAGCAGCCCGGCCCAAGAGACCCAGTACTTC

d_gene: TRBD2
v_gene: TRBV5-4
j_gene: TRBJ2-1
abundance: few
CDR3aa: CASSPGTSGGVEQFF
CDR3nt: TGTGCCAGCAGCCCCGGGACTAGCGGGGGGGTAGAGCAGTTCTTC

d_gene: TRBD1
v_gene: TRBV7-2
j_gene: TRBJ2-5
abundance: -
CDR3aa: CASSDRVAETQYF
CDR3nt: TGTGCCAGCAGCGACAGGGTTGCCGAGACCCAGTACTTC

d_gene: -
v_gene: TRBV19
j_gene: TRBJ1-1
abundance: few
CDR3aa: CARLGLPMNTEAFF
CDR3nt: TGTGCCAGACTGGGTCTACCTATGAACACTGAAGCTTTCTTT

d_gene: -
v_gene: TRBV21-1
j_gene: TRBJ1-5
abundance: few
CDR3aa: CASSKTSFGQPQHF
CDR3nt: TGTGCCAGCAGCAAAACCAGCTTCGGGCAGCCCCAGCATTTT

d_gene: -
v_gene: TRBV10-3
j_gene: TRBJ2-5
abundance: many
CDR3aa: CAISDSWTQETQYF
CDR3nt: TGTGCCATCAGTGATAGCTGGACCCAAGAGACCCAGTACTTC

d_gene: -
v_gene: TRBV7-2
j_gene: TRBJ2-7
abundance: -
CDR3aa: CASTFANGNEQYF
CDR3nt: TGTGCCAGCACCTTCGCGAACGGGAACGAGCAGTACTTC

d_gene: TRBD2
v_gene: TRBV5-6
j_gene: TRBJ2-1
abundance: -
CDR3aa: CASSHTSGGFTYNEQFF
CDR3nt: TGTGCCAGCAGCCACACTAGCGGGGGTTTCACCTACAATGAGCAGTTCTTC

d_gene: -
v_gene: TRBV10-2
j_gene: TRBJ2-5
abundance: -
CDR3aa: CASSERGGRETQYF
CDR3nt: TGCGCCAGCAGTGAGAGGGGGGGCCGGGAGACCCAGTACTTC

d_gene: -
v_gene: TRBV19
j_gene: TRBJ2-1
abundance: -
CDR3aa: CASKRQTSYNEQFF
CDR3nt: TGTGCCAGTAAGAGGCAGACCTCCTACAATGAGCAGTTCTTC

d_gene: -
v_gene: TRBV7-9
j_gene: TRBJ2-7
abundance: -
CDR3aa: CASSLALPHEQYF
CDR3nt: TGTGCCAGCAGCTTAGCACTTCCCCACGAGCAGTACTTC

d_gene: TRBD1
v_gene: TRBV19
j_gene: TRBJ1-1
abundance: few
CDR3aa: CASSTGQGGNTEAFF
CDR3nt: TGTGCCAGTAGTACCGGACAGGGGGGGAACACTGAAGCTTTCTTT

d_gene: -
v_gene: TRBV20-1
j_gene: TRBJ1-1
abundance: many
CDR3aa: CSARELRGATEAFF
CDR3nt: TGCAGTGCTAGAGAGTTACGGGGGGCCACTGAAGCTTTCTTT

d_gene: TRBD2
v_gene: TRBV7-6
j_gene: TRBJ2-3
abundance: many
CDR3aa: CASSLVAGGLVDTQYF
CDR3nt: TGTGCCAGCAGCTTAGTGGCGGGGGGCCTAGTTGATACGCAGTATTTT